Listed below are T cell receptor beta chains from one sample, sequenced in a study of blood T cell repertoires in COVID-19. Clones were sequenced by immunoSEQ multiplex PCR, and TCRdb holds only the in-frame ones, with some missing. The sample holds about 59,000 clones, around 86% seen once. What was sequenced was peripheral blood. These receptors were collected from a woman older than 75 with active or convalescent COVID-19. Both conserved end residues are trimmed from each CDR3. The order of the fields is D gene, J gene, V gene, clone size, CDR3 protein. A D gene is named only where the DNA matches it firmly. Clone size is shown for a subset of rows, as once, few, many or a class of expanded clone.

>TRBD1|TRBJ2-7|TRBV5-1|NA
ASSLSGGSYEQY
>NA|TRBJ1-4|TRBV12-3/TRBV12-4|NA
ASSWREKLF
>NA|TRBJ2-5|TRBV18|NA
ASSRSTGSQETQY
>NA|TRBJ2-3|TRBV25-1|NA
ASSEYKGMTDTQY
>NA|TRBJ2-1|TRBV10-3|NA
AISAAGEINEQF
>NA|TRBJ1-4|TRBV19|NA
ASSIDLAGYGEKLF
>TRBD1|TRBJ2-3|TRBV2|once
ASSEWGTGESDTQY
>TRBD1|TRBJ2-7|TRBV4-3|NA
ASSPRTGTEPYEQY
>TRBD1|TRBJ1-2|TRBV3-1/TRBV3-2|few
ASSQAPDRARSGYT
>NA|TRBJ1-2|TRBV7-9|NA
ASSSRHPPNYGYT